This T cell receptor beta chain was recorded in a study of vaccination effects on CD4 cells after COVID-19. Background on the study: BNT162b2 vaccine or mRNA-1273 vaccine was given to participants in two doses. Sample collection from a couple of convalescent patients occurred 16 days and one week before vaccination. Study-wide points: Clones from infection and from vaccination both contracted markedly late after vaccination. New vaccine-induced clones made up most post-vaccine spike-reactive clones in convalescents.

Only in-frame clones appear in the TCRdb table, and some are missing; sequencing was by immunoSEQ multiplex PCR. In the table there are about 45,000 clones, 65% to 70% of which are singletons. J was trimmed by 4 bases and V by 6 bases; bases with no gene match: 6. Germline V CDR1 and CDR2: SNHLY, FYNNEI. This CDR3 is 14 amino acids long. In the ViraFEST assay, antigen-specific CD4+ clonotypes were identified by expansion after peptide-pool stimulation. Culture lasted roughly 9 days before CD4+ T cell isolation. This person's SARS-CoV-2 infection, confirmed by PCR, occurred between March and December 2020. Concerning this clone: Its specificity is unknown.

The V and J genes are TRBV2 and TRBJ1-2, with TRBD1 identical over 9 bases. The clonotype originates from a human donor who had a prior SARS-CoV-2 infection. The sample in question was CD4+ T cells from PBMCs cultured with a peptide pool, obtained before COVID-19 vaccination. This CDR3 is CASSFDRGSYGYTF. The CDR3 DNA sequence: TGTGCCAGCAGCTTTGACAGGGGGTCCTATGGCTACACCTTC.